Below are 21 T cell receptor beta chains sequenced from a single sample in a study of T cell responses to AZD1222 COVID-19 vaccine. Sequenced by immunoSEQ multiplex PCR; TCRdb stores in-frame clones only, minus some. This table has 150,000 to 190,000 clones, just over 90% appearing once. The sample consisted of peripheral blood, taken on day 0 of AZD1222 vaccination. All receptors derive from an adult in good health.

This chain uses TRBV10-3 with TRBJ1-1, with 10 bases fitting TRBD1. The V segment lost 8 bases and the J segment 4 bases; nucleotides outside the gene matches: 4. There are 13 residues in the CDR3. The germline gives CDR1 ENHRY, CDR2 SYGVKD. This CDR3 is CAIGDRGLTEAFF. CDR3 sequence (DNA): TGTGCCATCGGGGACAGGGGTCTCACTGAAGCTTTCTTT.

This clone was seen just once. V and J are TRBV28 and TRBJ2-6; D is undetermined. This CDR3 has 22 residues. The germline gives CDR1 MDHEN, CDR2 SYDVKM. The V gene lost 1 base and the J gene lost 0 bases, with 25 bases spanning the gap. CDR3 nucleotide sequence: TGTGCCAGCAGTTTATATAACAGCGAACGAAGCTACCCGCTCTCTGGGGCCAACGTCCTGACTTTC. Translated: CASSLYNSERSYPLSGANVLTF.

The chain recombines TRBV3-1 (or the pseudogene TRBV3-2) with TRBJ2-5; 11 bases are shared with TRBD1. Germline V gene sequence: CDR1 LGHDT, CDR2 YNNKEL (reference sequence). Trimming at V came to 6 bases and at J to 3 bases, leaving 3 bases not matched to a gene. The CDR3 contains 14 residues. The CDR3 region is CASRSGQGEETQYF. The DNA of the CDR3 is TGTGCCAGCAGGTCGGGACAGGGGGAAGAGACCCAGTACTTC.

The chain links TRBV28 to TRBJ1-3; D unclear. With 2 bases removed from V and 0 bases from J, the gap between germline ends came to 8 bases. The germline V gene encodes CDR1 MDHEN and CDR2 SYDVKM. This CDR3 is 15 amino acids long. CDR3 in DNA: TGTGCCAGCAGTTTAATGGCCGGCTCTGGAAACACCATATATTTT. Amino acids: CASSLMAGSGNTIYF.

V is TRBV7-9 and J is TRBJ2-2; TRBD1 might be the D (6 bases). The CDR3 contains 17 residues. Trimming pared 4 bases from V and 7 bases from J, leaving 22 bases between. Germline assignment: CDR1 SEHNR and CDR2 FQNEAQ (reference sequence). CDR3 DNA sequence: TGTGCCAGCAGCTCAGACGGTTTTGGCAGGGGTGACGGGGAGCTGTTTTTT. Residues: CASSSDGFGRGDGELFF.

The chain links TRBV28 to TRBJ1-5; D is unclear. Germline lookup yields CDR1 MDHEN and CDR2 SYDVKM. The ends were cut back, 3 bases at V and 0 bases at J, with 9 bases in the middle. The CDR3 is made up of 15 amino acids. DNA of the CDR3: TGTGCCAGCAGTTTTGGGCAGAATAGCAATCAGCCCCAGCATTTT. Its protein is CASSFGQNSNQPQHF.

This chain uses TRBV5-6 with TRBJ2-7; TRBD2 agrees at 7 bases. CDR1 is SGHDT, CDR2 YYEEEE, per germline. Germline trimming cut 4 bases from V and 5 bases from J; bases unmatched to any gene: 6. There are 13 residues in the CDR3. The CDR3 region is CASSRGVLDEQYF. Written as DNA, the CDR3 is TGTGCCAGCAGCCGGGGGGTTTTGGACGAGCAGTACTTC.

This clone was observed once. Germline and junction disagree at one end, which may indicate a read error. V is TRBV6-2 or TRBV6-3 and J is TRBJ2-7; TRBD2 agrees at 8 bases. The CDR3 consists of 14 residues. The V gene's germline CDR1 is MNHEY and CDR2 SVGEGT. CDR3 sequence reads: CASSNSGGRNEQYF. The CDR3 DNA sequence: TGTGCCAGCAGTAACTCGGGAGGGCGCAACGAGCAGTACTTC.

This CDR3 is CASSSDVNTEAFF. DNA of the CDR3: TGTGCCAGCAGTTCGGATGTGAACACTGAAGCTTTCTTT. This sequence joins TRBV6-4 and TRBJ1-1, with D unclear. CDR1 MRHNA and CDR2 SNTAGT come from the germline V gene. This CDR3 is 13 amino acids long. Trimming took 5 bases from V and 0 from J, leaving 7 bases between them.

The CDR3 region has the DNA TGTGCCAGCAGTGAGGGACTAGCGGGCTCCTACGAGCAGTACTTC. Encoded protein: CASSEGLAGSYEQYF. The chain carries TRBV6-1 and TRBJ2-7; TRBD2 matches at 12 bases. The CDR3 has 15 residues. Looked up from germline, CDR1 is MNHNS and CDR2 is SASEGT. With 3 bases clipped from V and 0 bases from J, the junction kept 0 bases outside the gene matches.

The rearrangement links TRBV6-5 to TRBJ2-1; perhaps TRBD1 as D (6 bases). The CDR3 length is 16 residues. The germline V and J ends were trimmed by 0 bases and 6 bases, with 15 bases remaining between them. From germline, CDR1 is MNHEY and CDR2 SVGAGI. For the CDR3, the DNA is TGTGCCAGCAGTTACTCTCACAGGGCCTCATTCAATGAGCAGTTCTTC. Protein: CASSYSHRASFNEQFF.

V and J are TRBV7-6 and TRBJ2-7; D unclear. The germline V and J ends were trimmed by 5 bases and 2 bases, with 16 bases remaining between them. This CDR3 has 15 residues. CDR1 is SGHVS, CDR2 FNYEAQ, per germline. CDR3 sequence: CASSPTIGLPYEQYF. The CDR3 DNA follows: TGTGCCAGCAGCCCAACCATTGGGCTACCCTACGAGCAGTACTTC.

V and J are TRBV10-3 and TRBJ1-1, with 9 positions matching TRBD1. In germline, CDR1 is ENHRY, CDR2 SYGVKD. V was pared by 10 bases and J by 1 base, with 7 bases of the junction left unmatched. The CDR3 runs to 14 residues. CDR3 region: CASGGQGPNTEAFF. CDR3 nucleotides: TGTGCCAGCGGGGGACAGGGCCCGAACACTGAAGCTTTCTTT.

This clone was counted once. The chain joins TRBV18 to TRBJ1-2; 10 bases fit TRBD1. Germline V gene sequence: CDR1 KGHSH, CDR2 LQKENI. V lost 3 bases, J lost 8 bases, and 6 bases stayed unmatched. This CDR3 contains 14 residues. As DNA, the CDR3 is TGTGCCAGCTCACCGGCCGGGACAGGGGCCGGCTACACCTTC. This codes for CASSPAGTGAGYTF.

The rearrangement links TRBV11-2 to TRBJ2-1; TRBD2 matches 9 bases. Germline assignment: CDR1 SGHAT and CDR2 FQNNGV. The CDR3 runs 15 residues. With 6 bases clipped from V and 4 bases from J, the junction kept 7 bases outside the gene matches. The DNA for the CDR3 is TGTGCCAGCAGAGCCACTAGCGGGTTATACAATGAGCAGTTCTTC. Translation: CASRATSGLYNEQFF.

This clone showed up just a few times. CDR3 nucleotides: TGCAGCGTCGGGGGCTACGAAGCCGGGGGCTTGTACACCGGGGAGCTGTTTTTT. It specifies CSVGGYEAGGLYTGELFF. V is TRBV29-1 and J is TRBJ2-2; either TRBD1 or TRBD2 may supply D (6 bases each). In germline, CDR1 is SQVTM, CDR2 ANQGSEA. This CDR3 is 18 amino acids long. Trimming shortened V by 6 bases and J by 3 bases, and 26 bases separated the two germline ends.

In this sample, this clone turned up once. The CDR3 DNA is TGTGCCAGCAGCGTAGGTTACGTCCAGGGGATCTATGGCTACACCTTC. The encoded protein is CASSVGYVQGIYGYTF. The rearrangement links TRBV9 to TRBJ1-2; D is perhaps TRBD1 (6 bases). CDR3 length equals 16 residues. Between the trimmed V and J ends, which lost 0 bases and 4 bases, there was a span of 16 bases. Germline values: CDR1 SGDLS, CDR2 YYNGEE.

The genes are TRBV7-2 and TRBJ2-7; no reliable D call. Germline V gene sequence: CDR1 SGHTA, CDR2 FQGNSA. The V gene lost 5 bases and the J gene lost 3 bases, with 5 bases spanning the gap. The CDR3 loop spans 11 amino acids. CDR3 DNA: TGTGCCAGCAGCGTACACTACGAGCAGTACTTC. Its protein product is CASSVHYEQYF.

As DNA, the CDR3 is TGTGCCAGCAGCCTGCTAAGGGCCCCTAACTTCCAAGAGACCCAGTACTTC. This encodes CASSLLRAPNFQETQYF. V and J are TRBV7-9 and TRBJ2-5, with D hard to call. The germline CDR1 and CDR2 sequences are SEHNR and FQNEAQ (reference sequence). The CDR3 totals 17 residues. V was pared by 5 bases and J by 1 base, with 20 bases between.

V and J are TRBV29-1 and TRBJ1-3; D gene uncertain. The germline gives CDR1 SQVTM, CDR2 ANQGSEA. The CDR3 is 12 amino acids. V was cut by 4 bases and J by 4 bases, with 8 bases left in between. The CDR3 loop is CSVASVGNTIYF. Written as DNA, the CDR3 is TGCAGCGTTGCGTCCGTCGGAAACACCATATATTTT.

This clone was seen once. The CDR3 DNA reads as TGTGCCAGCAGGGGCGTGTCCCCAGATACGCAGTATTTT. Translation: CASRGVSPDTQYF. V is TRBV11-2 and J is TRBJ2-3; no clear D. Between the trimmed V and J ends, which lost 6 bases and 4 bases, there was a span of 11 bases. The CDR3 has 13 residues. CDR1 SGHAT and CDR2 FQNNGV come from the germline V gene.